A single sample is the source of the 15 T cell receptor beta chains below, sequenced in a study of T cells in Graves' hyperthyroidism and ophthalmopathy. From RNA transcripts, TCR beta CDR3 regions were amplified. First-round RT-PCR with HTBI primers amplified the TCR CDR3 region. TCRdb fed the multiplex PCR reads into MiXCR, producing one record per CDR3 protein. The sample lists almost 600,000 distinct CDR3 sequences; approximately 15% were seen once. Sequenced sample: blood. The receptors originated from a woman younger than 45 with Graves' hyperthyroidism that later progressed to Graves' ophthalmopathy.

This clonotype has ten or more counts. J is TRBJ1-1 and V is TRBV28; D is unclear. The CDR3 has 17 residues. Per germline, CDR1 MDHEN and CDR2 SYDVKM. V was trimmed by 5 bases and J by 5 bases, leaving 24 bases between them. CDR3 nucleotides: TGTGCCAGCAGTCAACCCCGAGGGAGGGAAGGTCTGACTGAAGCTTTCTTT. Translated, it gives CASSQPRGREGLTEAFF.

This clonotype was detected a few times. The chain recombines TRBV18 with TRBJ2-7; D is perhaps TRBD1 or TRBD2 (5 bases each). This CDR3 comprises 15 residues. The V end was cut by 3 bases, the J end by 3 bases, with 15 bases between. Germline-derived CDR1 and CDR2 are KGHSH and LQKENI. This chain's CDR3 is CASSPSGDGNYEQYF. As DNA, the CDR3 is TGTGCCAGCTCACCGTCCGGGGACGGAAACTACGAGCAGTACTTC. Full variable domain (missing parts from reference TRBV18 and TRBJ2-7): NAGVMQNPRHLVRRRGQEARLRCSPMKGHSHVYWYRQLPEEGLKFMVYLQKENIIDESGMPKERFSAEFPKEGPSILRIQQVVRGDSAAYFCASSPSGDGNYEQYFGPGTRLTVT.

In its sample, this clonotype was seen many times. The J gene is TRBJ1-1, the V gene TRBV7-9, with D hard to call. Trimming pared 1 base from V and 6 bases from J, leaving 9 bases between. This CDR3 spans 13 amino acids. Germline CDR1 reads SEHNR; CDR2 reads FQNEAQ (reference sequence). CDR3 bases: TGTGCCAGCAGCTTAGTGTGGGAACCTGAAGCTTTCTTT. As protein: CASSLVWEPEAFF.

There are a few counts of this clonotype. The gene calls are TRBV11-2 and TRBJ1-5; 9 bases align to TRBD1. CDR1 and CDR2 from the germline V gene are SGHAT and FQNNGV. The CDR3 loop spans 15 amino acids. V trimming: 4 bases; J trimming: 7 bases; junction bases outside the gene matches: 8. CDR3 sequence reads: CASSYIGDRAQPQHF. The CDR3 nucleotides are TGTGCCAGCAGCTACATAGGGGACAGGGCCCAGCCCCAGCATTTT.

This clonotype was detected many times. The chain carries TRBV12-3 or TRBV12-4 and TRBJ1-6, with D perhaps matching TRBD1 (5 bases). The CDR3 extends over 18 amino acids. V shed 6 bases and J shed 5 bases, with 23 bases lying between them. The DNA for the CDR3 is TGTGCCAGCAGAAGAACCCTAGGGGCCGACTGGGATAATTCACCCCTCCACTTT. It encodes CASRRTLGADWDNSPLHF.

Turning to this clonotype: The DNA is left out, because the CDR3 cannot be placed on it with certainty; the CDR3 is given as TCRdb lists it. This sequence joins TRBV7-8 and TRBJ2-1; the table's D call, TRBD2, has no DNA check behind it. Germline CDR1 and CDR2: SGHVS and FQNEAQ. With termini counted, the CDR3 has 23 amino acids. This CDR3 reads CASSFYICSARDLTSGRHNEQFF.

This clonotype was counted only a few times. The chain is built from TRBV9 and TRBJ2-3, with D unresolved. Germline CDR1 is SGDLS and CDR2 is YYNGEE. The V end was cut by 7 bases, the J end by 6 bases, with 12 bases between. There are 12 residues in the CDR3. The chain's CDR3 is CASSDAEDTQYF. The CDR3 DNA reads as TGTGCCAGCTCCGACGCCGAGGATACGCAGTATTTT. Variable domain in full (rest from reference TRBV9 and TRBJ2-3): DSGVTQTPKHLITATGQRVTLRCSPRSGDLSVYWYQQSLDQGLQFLIQYYNGEERAKGNILERFSAQQFPDLHSELNLSSLELGDSALYFCASSDAEDTQYFGPGTRLTVL.

The chain joins TRBV29-1 to TRBJ2-7; 7 positions match TRBD2. Germline-derived CDR1 and CDR2 are SQVTM and ANQGSEA. V trimming: 3 bases; J trimming: 7 bases; junction bases outside the gene matches: 6. CDR3 length: 12 amino acids. The CDR3 bases are TGCAGCGTTGAGGACGGGGGGTCAGAGCAGTACTTC. Amino acid sequence: CSVEDGGSEQYF.

This clonotype was picked up many times. The chain recombines TRBV28 with TRBJ2-5, with 11 bases aligning to TRBD1. Germline V lookup: CDR1 MDHEN, CDR2 SYDVKM. This CDR3 comprises 15 residues. The V segment lost 5 bases and the J segment 5 bases; nucleotides outside the gene matches: 7. The CDR3 loop reads CASSPEGQGDETQYF. The CDR3 DNA follows: TGTGCCAGCAGTCCCGAGGGACAGGGGGATGAGACCCAGTACTTC.

Ten or more counts support this clonotype. The chain joins TRBV28 to TRBJ2-7; 15 bases map to TRBD2. CDR1 MDHEN and CDR2 SYDVKM come from the germline V gene. The trim removed 3 bases at V and 6 bases at J, leaving 3 bases unmatched. This CDR3 is 15 amino acids long. Here the CDR3 reads CASSFPGLAGGEQYF. The CDR3, as DNA: TGTGCCAGCAGTTTCCCGGGACTAGCGGGAGGCGAGCAGTACTTC.

In this sample, this clonotype turned up a few times. The chain is built from TRBV7-8 and TRBJ2-7, with D uncertain. V dropped 7 bases and J dropped 1 base, with 11 bases sitting between them. The CDR3 covers 13 residues. Germline CDR1 SGHVS, CDR2 FQNEAQ. The CDR3 DNA reads as TGTGCCAGCACCCTAGACATTTCCTACGAGCAGTACTTC. Its translation is CASTLDISYEQYF. The full variable domain, rest sourced from reference TRBV7-8 and TRBJ2-7, is GAGVSQSPRYKVAKRGQDVALRCDPISGHVSLFWYQQALGQGPEFLTYFQNEAQLDKSGLPSDRFFAERPEGSVSTLKIQRTQQEDSAVYLCASTLDISYEQYFGPGTRLTVT.

The gene calls are TRBV18 and TRBJ2-2; no firm D call. The germline CDR1 and CDR2 sequences are KGHSH and LQKENI. CDR3 size: 16 residues. Trimming shortened V by 4 bases and J by 1 base, and 13 bases separated the two germline ends. The chain's CDR3 is CASSQLSRLNTGELFF. The DNA of the CDR3 is TGTGCCAGCTCACAACTTTCCCGCCTGAACACCGGGGAGCTGTTTTTT.

At least ten counts were recorded for this clonotype. V gene TRBV3-1 combines with J gene TRBJ2-3, with 7 positions matching TRBD1. Trimming at V came to 2 bases and at J to 4 bases, leaving 3 bases not matched to a gene. Germline values: CDR1 LGHDT, CDR2 YNNKEL (reference sequence). The CDR3 length is 14 residues. CDR3 in amino acids: CASSQRGRSDTQYF. CDR3 DNA: TGTGCCAGCAGCCAAAGGGGGCGATCAGATACGCAGTATTTT.

This clonotype showed up many times. This chain uses TRBV29-1 with TRBJ2-1; 9 positions agree with TRBD2. The CDR3 sequence is 16 residues long. Unmatched junction bases numbered 14, after V lost 2 bases and J lost 9 bases. The germline V gene encodes CDR1 SQVTM and CDR2 ANQGSEA. The DNA of the CDR3 is TGCAGCGTTGAACCCAGCGGGAGGAGGGGACCGAGTGAGCAGTTCTTC. Translating gives CSVEPSGRRGPSEQFF.

This clonotype has a handful of counts. V and J are TRBV5-4 and TRBJ1-6; D gene unclear. The CDR3 consists of 17 residues. The germline gives CDR1 SGHNT, CDR2 YYREEE (reference sequence). Trimming took off 0 bases at V and 5 bases at J, with 15 bases between the two ends. The CDR3 protein is CASSLELPSANNSPLHF. DNA for the CDR3: TGTGCCAGCAGCTTGGAGTTGCCGTCAGCCAATAATTCACCCCTCCACTTT.